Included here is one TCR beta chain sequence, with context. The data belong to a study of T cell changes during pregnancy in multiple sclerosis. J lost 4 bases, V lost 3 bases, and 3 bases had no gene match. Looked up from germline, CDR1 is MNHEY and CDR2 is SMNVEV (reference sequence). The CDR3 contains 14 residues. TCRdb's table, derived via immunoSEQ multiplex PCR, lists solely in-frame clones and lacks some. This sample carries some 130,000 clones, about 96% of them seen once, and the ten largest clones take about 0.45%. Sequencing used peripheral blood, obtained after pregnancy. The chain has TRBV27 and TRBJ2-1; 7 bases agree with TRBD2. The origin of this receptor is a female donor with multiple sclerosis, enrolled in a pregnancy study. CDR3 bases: TGTGCCAGCAGTTTGAGGCGGGGGTACAATGAGCAGTTCTTC. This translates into CASSLRRGYNEQFF.